Each of the 9 T cell receptor beta chains below was sequenced from the same sample in a study of T-cell reconstitution after alpha-beta-depleted transplantation in children. TCRbeta library construction was performed incorporating unique molecular identifiers. TCRdb independently ran MiXCR on the PCR reads; one entry per CDR3 protein. The table has roughly 45,000 distinct CDR3 sequences, about 9.3% seen once; the top ten hold about 26%. The sequencing used PBMCs, mostly from graft donor cells, collected 60 days after TCRalphabeta/CD19-depleted stem cell transplant. These receptors originate from a male patient aged 2 to 10 who had a stem cell transplant for chronic granulomatous disease, so the T cells may come from the graft donor.

This clonotype was seen at least ten times. This chain links TRBV12-3 or TRBV12-4 with TRBJ1-5; D uncertain. The CDR3 spans 13 residues. V shed 6 bases and J shed 5 bases, with 11 bases lying between them. CDR3 sequence: CASSWASDQPQHF. The CDR3 region has the DNA TGTGCCAGCAGCTGGGCCTCTGATCAGCCCCAGCATTTT.

This clonotype was picked up many times. This chain links TRBV24-1 with TRBJ2-3; D unresolved. V was cut by 2 bases and J by 4 bases, with 0 bases left in between. Germline CDR1 reads KGHDR; CDR2 reads SFDVKD. The CDR3 is 11 residues long. Written as DNA, the CDR3 is TGTGCCACCAGTGATTCAGATACGCAGTATTTT. It translates to CATSDSDTQYF.

This clonotype was counted ten times or more. J is TRBJ2-7 and V is TRBV5-1; 10 nucleotides agree with TRBD2. Germline CDR1 and CDR2: SGHRS and YFSETQ. The CDR3 totals 19 residues. J lost 0 bases, V lost 3 bases, and 15 bases had no gene match. CDR3 sequence: CASSSRRGIGLADSYEQYF. In nucleotides, the CDR3 is TGCGCCAGCAGCTCAAGACGTGGAATCGGACTAGCGGACTCCTACGAGCAGTACTTC. Complete variable domain (other parts from reference TRBV5-1 and TRBJ2-7): KAGVTQTPRYLIKTRGQQVTLSCSPISGHRSVSWYQQTPGQGLQFLFEYFSETQRNKGNFPGRFSGRQFSNSRSEMNVSTLELGDSALYLCASSSRRGIGLADSYEQYFGPGTRLTVT.

This clonotype appeared many times. The rearrangement joins TRBV27 to TRBJ2-7, with TRBD2 identical over 7 bases. V gave up 6 bases and J gave up 2 bases; unmatched junction bases: 7. Germline CDR1 and CDR2: MNHEY and SMNVEV (reference sequence). CDR3 length: 14 amino acids. This CDR3 is CASSHSGAPYEQYF. The CDR3 bases are TGTGCCAGCAGCCACAGCGGGGCCCCCTACGAGCAGTACTTC.

This clonotype was seen many times. The chain employs TRBV29-1 and TRBJ2-1; D might be TRBD1 (5 bases). This CDR3 contains 12 residues. Per germline, CDR1 SQVTM and CDR2 ANQGSEA. The V and J ends lost 4 bases and 11 bases respectively, with 15 bases between them. The CDR3 DNA reads as TGCAGCGTTGTAGGGGAAGGAGCGCAGCAGTTCTTC. Protein sequence: CSVVGEGAQQFF.

This clonotype has a count of ten or more. CDR3 in amino acids: CASSLNLGYMNTEAFF. CDR3 nucleotides: TGTGCCAGCAGCTTAAACTTGGGTTACATGAACACTGAAGCTTTCTTT. The chain is built from TRBV7-9 and TRBJ1-1; unclear D gene. Germline CDR1 reads SEHNR; CDR2 reads FQNEAQ (reference sequence). This CDR3 comprises 16 residues. V was clipped by 2 bases and J by 0 bases, with 13 bases between them.

A few counts support this clonotype. V gene TRBV27 combines with J gene TRBJ1-6; 7 bases align to TRBD1. This CDR3 has 15 amino acids. The V segment lost 5 bases and the J segment 7 bases; nucleotides outside the gene matches: 8. In germline, CDR1 is MNHEY, CDR2 SMNVEV (reference sequence). This chain's CDR3 is CASSRQGAQNSPLHF. DNA of the CDR3: TGTGCCAGCAGTAGACAGGGTGCGCAAAATTCACCCCTCCACTTT.

This clonotype has a count of ten or more. The V and J genes are TRBV18 and TRBJ2-3; D gene unclear. Per the germline V gene, CDR1 is KGHSH and CDR2 is LQKENI. V dropped 1 base and J dropped 6 bases, with 8 bases sitting between them. This CDR3 comprises 13 residues. In DNA, the CDR3 is TGTGCCAGCTCACCACGGAGCTTGGATACGCAGTATTTT. Protein sequence: CASSPRSLDTQYF.

The chain joins TRBV5-6 to TRBJ2-6; D possibly corresponds to TRBD2 (5 bases). Germline CDR1 and CDR2: SGHDT and YYEEEE. Deletions cut 1 base from V and 0 bases from J, with 8 bases between. The CDR3 has 16 amino acids. As DNA, the CDR3 is TGTGCCAGCAGCTTGTTAGGAGGCTCTGGGGCCAACGTCCTGACTTTC. It encodes CASSLLGGSGANVLTF.